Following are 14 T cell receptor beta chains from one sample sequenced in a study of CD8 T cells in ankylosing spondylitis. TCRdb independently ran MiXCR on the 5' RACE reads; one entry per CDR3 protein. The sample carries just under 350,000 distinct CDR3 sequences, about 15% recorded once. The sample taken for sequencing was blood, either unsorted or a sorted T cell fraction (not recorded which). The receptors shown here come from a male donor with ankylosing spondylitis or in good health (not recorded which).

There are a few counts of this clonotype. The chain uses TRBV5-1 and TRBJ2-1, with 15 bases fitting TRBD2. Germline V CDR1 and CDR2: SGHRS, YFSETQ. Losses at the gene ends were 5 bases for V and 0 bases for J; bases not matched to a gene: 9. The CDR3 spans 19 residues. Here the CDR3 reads CASRGAGLAGGTSYNEQFF. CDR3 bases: TGCGCCAGCAGGGGCGCGGGACTAGCGGGGGGAACCTCCTACAATGAGCAGTTCTTC.

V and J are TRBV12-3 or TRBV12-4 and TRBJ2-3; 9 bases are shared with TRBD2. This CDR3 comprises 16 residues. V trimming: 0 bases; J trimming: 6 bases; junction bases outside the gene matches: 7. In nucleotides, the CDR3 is TGTGCCAGCAGTTTAGCGCTACCTAGCGGGACTGATACGCAGTATTTT. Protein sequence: CASSLALPSGTDTQYF.

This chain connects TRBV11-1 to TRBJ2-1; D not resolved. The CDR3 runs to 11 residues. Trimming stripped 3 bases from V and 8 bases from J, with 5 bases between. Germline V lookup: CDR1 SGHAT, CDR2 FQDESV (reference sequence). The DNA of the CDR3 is TGTGCCAGCAGCTTTACGGATGAGCAGTTCTTC. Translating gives CASSFTDEQFF.

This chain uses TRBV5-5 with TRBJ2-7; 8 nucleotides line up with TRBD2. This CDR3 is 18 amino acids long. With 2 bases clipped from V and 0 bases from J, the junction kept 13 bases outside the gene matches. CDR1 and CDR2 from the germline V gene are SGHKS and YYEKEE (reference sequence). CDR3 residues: CASSFYAGGALSSYEQYF. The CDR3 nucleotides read TGTGCCAGCAGCTTTTACGCGGGGGGCGCCCTAAGCTCCTACGAGCAGTACTTC.

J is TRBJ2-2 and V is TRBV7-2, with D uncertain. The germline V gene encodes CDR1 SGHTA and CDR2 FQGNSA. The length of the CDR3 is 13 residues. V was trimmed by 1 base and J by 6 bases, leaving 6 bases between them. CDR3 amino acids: CASSLGWAGELFF. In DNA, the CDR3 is TGTGCCAGCAGCTTAGGGTGGGCCGGGGAGCTGTTTTTT. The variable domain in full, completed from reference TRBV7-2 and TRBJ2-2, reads GAGVSQSPSNKVTEKGKDVELRCDPISGHTALYWYRQSLGQGLEFLIYFQGNSAPDKSGLPSDRFSAERTGGSVSTLTIQRTQQEDSAVYLCASSLGWAGELFFGEGSRLTVL.

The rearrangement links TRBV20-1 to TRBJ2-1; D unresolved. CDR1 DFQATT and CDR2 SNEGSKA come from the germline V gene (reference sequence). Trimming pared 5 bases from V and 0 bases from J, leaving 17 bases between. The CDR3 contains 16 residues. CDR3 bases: TGCAGTGCTTTTTCTAGTCGGCTTAGCTCCTACAATGAGCAGTTCTTC. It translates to CSAFSSRLSSYNEQFF.

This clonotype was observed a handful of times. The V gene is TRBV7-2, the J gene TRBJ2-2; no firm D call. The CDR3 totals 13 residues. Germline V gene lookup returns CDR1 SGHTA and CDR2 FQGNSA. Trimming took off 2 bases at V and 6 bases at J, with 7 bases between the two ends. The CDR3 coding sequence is TGTGCCAGCAGCTTAAGCGACCCCGGGGAGCTGTTTTTT. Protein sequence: CASSLSDPGELFF.

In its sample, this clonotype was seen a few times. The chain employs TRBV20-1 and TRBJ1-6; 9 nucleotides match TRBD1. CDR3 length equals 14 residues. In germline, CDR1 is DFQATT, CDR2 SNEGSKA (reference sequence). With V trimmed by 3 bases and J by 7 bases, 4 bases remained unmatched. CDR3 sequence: CSARLDRGNSPLHF. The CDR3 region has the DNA TGCAGTGCTAGGCTGGACAGGGGAAATTCACCCCTCCACTTT.

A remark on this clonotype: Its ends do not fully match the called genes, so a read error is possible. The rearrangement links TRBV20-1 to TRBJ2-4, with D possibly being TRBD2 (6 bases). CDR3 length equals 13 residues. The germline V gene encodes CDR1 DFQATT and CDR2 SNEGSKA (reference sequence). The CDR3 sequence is CSPRREAKNIQYF. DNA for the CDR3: TGCAGTCCTAGGCGGGAAGCCAAAAACATTCAGTACTTC.

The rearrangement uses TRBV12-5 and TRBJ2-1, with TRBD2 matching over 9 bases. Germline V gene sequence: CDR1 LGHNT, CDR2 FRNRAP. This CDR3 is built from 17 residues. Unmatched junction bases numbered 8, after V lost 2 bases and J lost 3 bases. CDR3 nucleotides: TGTGCTAGTGGTTTGCTCCGAGCTAGCGGGGTCTACAATGAGCAGTTCTTC. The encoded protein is CASGLLRASGVYNEQFF.

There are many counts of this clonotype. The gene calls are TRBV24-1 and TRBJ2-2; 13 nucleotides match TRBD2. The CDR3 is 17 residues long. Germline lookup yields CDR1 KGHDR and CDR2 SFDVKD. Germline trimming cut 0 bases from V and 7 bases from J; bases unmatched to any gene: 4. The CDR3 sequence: CATSDLTSGRAVGELFF. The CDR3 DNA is TGTGCCACCAGTGATTTGACTAGCGGGAGGGCCGTCGGGGAGCTGTTTTTT.

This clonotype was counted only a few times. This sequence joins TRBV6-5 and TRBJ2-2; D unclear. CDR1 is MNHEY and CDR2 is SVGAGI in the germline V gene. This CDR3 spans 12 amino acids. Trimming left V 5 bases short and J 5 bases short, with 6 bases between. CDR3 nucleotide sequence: TGTGCCAGCAGTCCTTTTACCGGGGAGCTGTTTTTT. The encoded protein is CASSPFTGELFF.

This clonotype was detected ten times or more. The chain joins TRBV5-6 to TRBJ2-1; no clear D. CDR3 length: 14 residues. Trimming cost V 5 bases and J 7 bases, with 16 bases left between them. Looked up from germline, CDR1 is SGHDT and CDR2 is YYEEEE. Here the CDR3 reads CASRGAPSDNEQFF. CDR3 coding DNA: TGTGCCAGCAGGGGCGCACCCAGTGATAATGAGCAGTTCTTC.

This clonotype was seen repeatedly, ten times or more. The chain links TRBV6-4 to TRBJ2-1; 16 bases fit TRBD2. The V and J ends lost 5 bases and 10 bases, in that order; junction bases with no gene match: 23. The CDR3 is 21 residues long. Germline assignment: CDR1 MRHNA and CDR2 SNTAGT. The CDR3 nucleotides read TGTGCCAGCAGTCGGAGACCCGGGACTAGCGGGAGGGGGACCCCCGCTGACGAGCAGTTCTTC. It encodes CASSRRPGTSGRGTPADEQFF.